Below are 7 T cell receptor beta chains sequenced from a single sample in a study of T cells in Graves' hyperthyroidism and ophthalmopathy. The CDR3 regions of TCR beta were amplified from RNA transcripts. Initially, a first-round RT-PCR of the TCR CDR3 employed the HTBI primer set. MiXCR, run by TCRdb on the multiplex PCR reads, gives a single entry per CDR3 protein. This repertoire shows 690,000 or so distinct CDR3 sequences, roughly a sixth found once; its top ten account for 16%. The sample taken for sequencing was blood. The receptors originated from a woman in her forties or fifties with Graves' hyperthyroidism that later progressed to Graves' ophthalmopathy.

This clonotype was picked up many times. The V gene is TRBV18, the J gene TRBJ1-1; possible D gene TRBD1, 5 bases. This CDR3 is 16 amino acids long. The germline CDR1 and CDR2 sequences are KGHSH and LQKENI. Trimming took off 1 base at V and 5 bases at J, with 17 bases between the two ends. The CDR3 reads CASSPRWSQGGTEAFF. The DNA for the CDR3 is TGTGCCAGCTCACCACGGTGGTCCCAGGGTGGGACTGAAGCTTTCTTT.

The J gene is TRBJ2-2, the V gene TRBV10-1; TRBD2 matches 8 bases. The V segment lost 6 bases and the J segment 5 bases; nucleotides outside the gene matches: 8. The CDR3 covers 15 residues. The germline CDR1 and CDR2 sequences are WNHNN and SYGVQD (reference sequence). CDR3 sequence reads: CASSHRLARTGELFF. The DNA of the CDR3 is TGCGCCAGCAGCCACCGACTAGCGAGGACCGGGGAGCTGTTTTTT.

This clonotype was counted ten times or more. The gene calls are TRBV20-1 and TRBJ2-5; TRBD1 is a possible D gene (5 bases). Germline CDR1 reads DFQATT; CDR2 reads SNEGSKA (reference sequence). CDR3 length: 13 amino acids. The V gene lost 1 base and the J gene lost 8 bases, with 14 bases spanning the gap. The CDR3 DNA is TGCAGTGCTAGAGCACAGGACACCGGCACCCAGTACTTC. Protein product: CSARAQDTGTQYF.

This clonotype was recorded at least ten times. The chain combines TRBV6-1 with TRBJ1-1, with 7 bases identical to TRBD1. With 2 bases clipped from V and 3 bases from J, the junction kept 3 bases outside the gene matches. This CDR3 region has 14 residues. Germline assignment: CDR1 MNHNS and CDR2 SASEGT. CDR3 loop: CASSEQGVDTEAFF. CDR3 DNA: TGTGCCAGCAGTGAACAGGGGGTTGACACTGAAGCTTTCTTT.

A few counts support this clonotype. This chain links TRBV7-2 with TRBJ2-5, with 12 bases identical to TRBD2. This CDR3 comprises 16 residues. Losses at the gene ends were 2 bases for V and 5 bases for J; bases not matched to a gene: 6. CDR1 SGHTA and CDR2 FQGNSA come from the germline V gene. CDR3 bases: TGTGCCAGCAGCTTATTACTAGCGGGGGGTGGGGAGACCCAGTACTTC. Translating gives CASSLLLAGGGETQYF.

The sample holds a few counts of this clonotype. The rearrangement links TRBV12-5 to TRBJ1-6, with TRBD1 identical over 9 bases. CDR1 and CDR2 from the germline V gene are LGHNT and FRNRAP. This CDR3 comprises 14 residues. The V segment lost 10 bases and the J segment 7 bases; nucleotides outside the gene matches: 8. This CDR3 is CANGVGTGNSPLHF. In DNA form, the CDR3 reads TGTGCTAACGGCGTCGGGACAGGGAATTCACCCCTCCACTTT.

This clonotype was observed at least ten times. The chain employs TRBV24-1 and TRBJ2-3; TRBD1 or TRBD2 may be the D gene (5 bases each). V lost 3 bases and J 6 bases, leaving 18 bases between the germline ends. The CDR3 totals 16 residues. CDR1 is KGHDR, CDR2 SFDVKD, per germline. As DNA, the CDR3 is TGTGCCACCAGTGATCCCGGGACGTCTAACTCCGATACGCAGTATTTT. This gives the protein CATSDPGTSNSDTQYF.